The entry below gives a single T cell receptor (beta chain) sequence along with its context. These data belong to a study of patients and donors after allogeneic stem cell transplantation. CDR1 and CDR2 from the germline V gene are ENHRY and SYGVKD. CDR3 length equals 15 residues. With V trimmed by 10 bases and J by 1 base, 8 bases remained unmatched. TCRdb recomputed calls from the RT-PCR reads with MiXCR, one row per CDR3 protein. Of fewer than 180,000 distinct CDR3 sequences listed, approximately 35% are singletons. This receptor was taken from a human donor who was either an allogeneic HSCT recipient or a stem cell or donor lymphocyte infusion donor (not recorded which). It is not recorded whose cells these are; they may come from a transplant donor. Input material: blood, either unsorted or a sorted T cell fraction (not recorded which). The V call is TRBV10-3, the J call TRBJ1-2, with 11 nucleotides matching TRBD1. As DNA, the CDR3 is TGTGCCAGCAGACCAGGGACAGGGGGTAACTATGGCTACACCTTC. Translating it yields CASRPGTGGNYGYTF.